These T cell receptor beta chains were read from a single sample in a study of technical replicates of blood from several donors. Only in-frame clones appear in the TCRdb table, and some are missing; sequencing was by immunoSEQ multiplex PCR. Here the sample spans about 75,000 clones, about nine tenths being singletons. The sample comprised T cells isolated from PBMCs. These receptors came from a human donor in good health. Some clones in this sample may be carry-over from other donors' samples. The CDR3 runs from the conserved cysteine through the conserved F or W. D genes are given only for firm matches. Expanded clones are given a class, and other clones once, few, many or no size at all.

clone size,D gene,V gene,J gene,CDR3 length,CDR3 DNA,CDR3 protein
-,TRBD2,TRBV5-1,TRBJ2-1,16,TGCGCCAGCAGCTCCTACCTGCCTAGCGGGCCCAATGAGCAGTTCTTC,CASSSYLPSGPNEQFF
-,-,TRBV28,TRBJ1-1,16,TGTGCCAGCCGTGAGGAACGGGGAGGGATGAACACTGAAGCTTTCTTT,CASREERGGMNTEAFF
-,-,TRBV29-1,TRBJ1-2,12,TGCAGCGTTGAACGGGAAACCCCTGGCTACACCTTC,CSVERETPGYTF
few,-,TRBV7-6,TRBJ1-1,13,TGTGCCAGCAGCTTAGCGAGGAACACTGAAGCTTTCTTT,CASSLARNTEAFF
-,TRBD1,TRBV30,TRBJ1-6,14,TGTGCCTGGGATGCGGACAGGGCTAATTCACCCCTCCACTTT,CAWDADRANSPLHF
-,TRBD2,TRBV11-2,TRBJ2-7,15,TGTGCCAGCAGGGGACTAGGAGGCCATCCCTACGAGCAGTACTTC,CASRGLGGHPYEQYF
-,TRBD1,TRBV6-5,TRBJ1-2,14,TGTGCCAGCAGCTTCGCGGGACAGTACTATGGCTACACCTTC,CASSFAGQYYGYTF
-,-,TRBV9,TRBJ1-2,17,TGTGCCAGCAGCGTCGGAGGGGGGGCGCCGGTTTCATATGGCTACACCTTC,CASSVGGGAPVSYGYTF
-,TRBD1,TRBV7-8,TRBJ1-5,19,TGTGCCAGCAGCTTAGATGCCCGATATCGGGACAGGGGGGGATTGCCCCAGCATTTT,CASSLDARYRDRGGLPQHF
-,-,TRBV10-1,TRBJ2-1,15,TGCGCCAGCAGTGAGGGCAGAAGCTCCTACAATGAGCAGTTCTTC,CASSEGRSSYNEQFF
few,-,TRBV6-1,TRBJ2-3,14,TGTGCCAGCGTTGATCAGCGGCACACAGATACGCAGTATTTT,CASVDQRHTDTQYF
-,TRBD1,TRBV6-5,TRBJ2-1,13,TGTGCCAGCTGGGACAGGTCCTACAATGAGCAGTTCTTC,CASWDRSYNEQFF
few,-,TRBV5-4,TRBJ1-2,15,TGTGCCAGCAGCTTGGCGCAGACAGGACCAGGTGGCTACACCTTC,CASSLAQTGPGGYTF
-,-,TRBV19,TRBJ2-7,14,TGTGCCAGTAGTACGACTAGGGGCTCCTACGAGCAGTACTTC,CASSTTRGSYEQYF
once,TRBD2,TRBV5-4,TRBJ2-1,19,TGTGCCAGCAGCTTGGCTAGGGCTAGCGGGGGGTTTGTCGACAATGAGCAGTTCTTC,CASSLARASGGFVDNEQFF
-,TRBD1,TRBV7-6,TRBJ2-7,17,TGTGCCAGCAGCCGGGGGCGGCCGGGACAGGGAGAATACGAGCAGTACTTC,CASSRGRPGQGEYEQYF
-,-,TRBV6-5,TRBJ1-1,16,TGTGCCAGCAGTTACTCGACTTATGCGGACAGAACTGAAGCTTTCTTT,CASSYSTYADRTEAFF
few,-,TRBV28,TRBJ1-5,15,TGTGCCAGCAGTTTAAGGGACAATCCTTATCAGCCCCAGCATTTT,CASSLRDNPYQPQHF
-,TRBD2,TRBV5-4,TRBJ2-7,16,TGTGCCAGCAGCTTGGCCTGGCGGGGGGACTCCTACGAGCAGTACTTC,CASSLAWRGDSYEQYF
-,-,TRBV2,TRBJ2-1,15,TGTGCCAGCAGTGACCTAGGGAGCTCCTACAATGAGCAGTTCTTC,CASSDLGSSYNEQFF
once,-,TRBV12-2,TRBJ2-5,15,TGTGCAAGTCGCTCCCCCGGGACAGTCCAAGAGACCCAGTACTTC,CASRSPGTVQETQYF
-,-,TRBV5-6,TRBJ2-1,13,TGTGCCAGCAGCTTGGGGGGGGACAATGAGCAGTTCTTC,CASSLGGDNEQFF
-,-,TRBV25-1,TRBJ1-1,17,TGTGCCAGCAGTGAATATACTACAGGGACTATGAACACTGAAGCTTTCTTT,CASSEYTTGTMNTEAFF
-,TRBD1,TRBV19,TRBJ2-5,15,TGTGCCAGTAGTATTGTGGGGACAGGGTGGAAGACCCAGTACTTC,CASSIVGTGWKTQYF
-,-,TRBV7-8,TRBJ1-1,19,TGTGCCAGCAGCTTATCAAGTAGGAGGGAATTCGGCGTGGACACTGAAGCTTTCTTT,CASSLSSRREFGVDTEAFF
once,-,TRBV27,TRBJ1-5,13,TGTGCCAGCAGTTTCGCTGGGAGTCAGCCCCAGCATTTT,CASSFAGSQPQHF
-,TRBD1,TRBV27,TRBJ2-7,16,TGTGCCAGCAGGGATGCCGGGACAGGGGACTCCTACGAGCAGTACTTC,CASRDAGTGDSYEQYF
-,-,TRBV7-6,TRBJ2-7,13,TGTGCCAGCATTCCCCAGGGGAGTCACGAGCAGTACTTC,CASIPQGSHEQYF
-,TRBD2,TRBV2,TRBJ2-5,17,TGTGCCAGCATGGGGGCTTTGGGACTAGCGGATAAAGAGACCCAGTACTTC,CASMGALGLADKETQYF
-,-,TRBV27,TRBJ2-2,16,TGTGCCAGCAGTTGGGAAGCGGGCGTTTACACCGGGGAGCTGTTTTTT,CASSWEAGVYTGELFF
-,TRBD1,TRBV9,TRBJ1-5,15,TGTGCCAGCAGCTCGACAGGGCAGGGAAATCAGCCCCAGCATTTT,CASSSTGQGNQPQHF
once,TRBD2,TRBV6-5,TRBJ2-1,15,TGTGCCAGCAGCCAACTAGCGGGGGGGCCAAATGAGCAGTTCTTC,CASSQLAGGPNEQFF
-,-,TRBV28,TRBJ1-5,14,TGTGCCAGCAGTGTGCGGGGGCCGAACGTGCCCCAGCATTTT,CASSVRGPNVPQHF
-,TRBD2,TRBV11-3,TRBJ2-5,17,TGTGCCAGCAGCCGCTACCCCCCGACTAGCGGACAAGAGACCCAGTACTTC,CASSRYPPTSGQETQYF
-,-,TRBV7-2,TRBJ2-7,14,TGTGCCAGCAGCTTTTCGACAGAGACCTACGAGCAGTACTTC,CASSFSTETYEQYF
-,-,TRBV5-1,TRBJ2-3,16,TGCGCCAGCAGCTTGGCTCTGACACAAATCACAGATACGCAGTATTTT,CASSLALTQITDTQYF
-,-,TRBV29-1,TRBJ2-1,13,TGCAGCGTTGGGCCCACCTCCTACAATGAGCAGTTCTTC,CSVGPTSYNEQFF
-,-,TRBV5-1,TRBJ1-4,15,TGCGCCAGCAGCTTTAGAACAGGAACAGATGAAAAACTGTTTTTT,CASSFRTGTDEKLFF
-,TRBD1,TRBV15,TRBJ1-4,14,TGTGCCACCTCGCAGGACAGGGGAACAGAAAAACTGTTTTTT,CATSQDRGTEKLFF
-,-,TRBV7-9,TRBJ2-3,17,TGTGCCAGCAGCTTATCACGCGACTCAACTTACACAGATACGCAGTATTTT,CASSLSRDSTYTDTQYF
-,-,TRBV4-1,TRBJ2-1,15,TGCGCCAGCAGCCCCGGGCAGGGGGGCCGAGGTGAGCAGTTCTTC,CASSPGQGGRGEQFF
-,-,TRBV9,TRBJ2-7,12,TGTGCCAGCAGCGTAGGCAGGGGAGAGCAGTACTTC,CASSVGRGEQYF
-,TRBD2,TRBV7-3,TRBJ2-7,16,TGTGCCAGCAGCTTATCGCGACTAGCGGGCTCTACCGAGCAGTACTTC,CASSLSRLAGSTEQYF
-,-,TRBV6-5,TRBJ2-1,13,TGTGCCAGCAGTTACAACCCACGGGGTGAGCAGTTCTTC,CASSYNPRGEQFF
-,-,TRBV10-3,TRBJ2-2,20,TGTGCCATCAGTGAGTCCTCGGGACTCCTGAAGCCCACGAACACCGGGGAGCTGTTTTTT,CAISESSGLLKPTNTGELFF
-,TRBD2,TRBV7-9,TRBJ2-7,15,TGTGCCAGCAGCCCGACTAGCGGGAGTTCCCACGAGCAGTACTTC,CASSPTSGSSHEQYF
-,TRBD2,TRBV9,TRBJ2-1,15,TGTGCCAGCAGCGCCACTAGCGGTTCCGTCAATGAGCAGTTCTTC,CASSATSGSVNEQFF
-,-,TRBV11-2,TRBJ1-1,14,TGTGCCAGCAGCTTAGGCCAGGGAATCACTGAAGCTTTCTTT,CASSLGQGITEAFF
-,TRBD1,TRBV19,TRBJ1-1,17,TGTGCCAGTAGTATCGGGGGTCCCGTGACAGGGGGCACTGAAGCTTTCTTT,CASSIGGPVTGGTEAFF
-,-,TRBV7-9,TRBJ2-7,14,TGTGCCAGCAGCTTGGGGGGACAGTCCTACGAGCAGTACTTC,CASSLGGQSYEQYF
-,TRBD2,TRBV6-5,TRBJ2-3,16,TGTGCCAGCAGTTCCCTAGCGGCCATGAACACAGATACGCAGTATTTT,CASSSLAAMNTDTQYF
-,-,TRBV7-9,TRBJ1-6,13,TGTGCCACATCAGGACTGGATAATTCACCCCTCCACTTT,CATSGLDNSPLHF
-,-,TRBV21-1,TRBJ2-5,14,TGTGCCAGCAGCAAGACAGGGGGCGAGGAGACCCAGTACTTC,CASSKTGGEETQYF
-,-,TRBV5-1,TRBJ2-1,12,TGCGCCAGCAGCGGGAGTGGGAATGAGCAGTTCTTC,CASSGSGNEQFF
-,-,TRBV11-3,TRBJ1-1,12,TGTGCCAGCAGCCGAACACAGAGAGAGGCTTTCTTT,CASSRTQREAFF